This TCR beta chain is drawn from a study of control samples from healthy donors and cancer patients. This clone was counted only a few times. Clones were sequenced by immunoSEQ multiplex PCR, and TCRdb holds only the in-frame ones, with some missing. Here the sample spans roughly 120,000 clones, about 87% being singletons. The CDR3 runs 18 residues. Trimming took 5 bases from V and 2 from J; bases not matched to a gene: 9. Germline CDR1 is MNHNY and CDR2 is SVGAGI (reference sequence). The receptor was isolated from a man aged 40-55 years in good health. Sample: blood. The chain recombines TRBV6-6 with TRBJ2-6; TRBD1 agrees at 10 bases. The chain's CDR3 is CASSLHPTGGAGANVLTF. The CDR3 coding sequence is TGTGCCAGCAGTCTGCACCCGACAGGGGGCGCTGGGGCCAACGTCCTGACTTTC.